This passage covers 2 T cell receptor beta chains from one sample sequenced in a study of T-cell memory formation after mild COVID-19. A single record per CDR3 protein comes from TCRdb applying MiXCR to the 5' RACE reads. This table has fewer than 350,000 distinct CDR3 sequences, around an eighth appearing once. The sample consisted of PBMCs or a T cell subset sorted from them (not recorded which). The receptors originated from a man younger than 35 who had mild COVID-19 (a few samples of this study predate the infection). Cell type and time point are not known.

Many counts were recorded for this clonotype. V is TRBV7-2 and J is TRBJ2-1; TRBD2 aligns across 13 bases. The CDR3 is 16 amino acids. The germline CDR1 and CDR2 sequences are SGHTA and FQGNSA. Trimming cost V 5 bases and J 10 bases; bases outside gene matches: 11. Here the CDR3 reads CASSADRLAGGREQFF. The CDR3 nucleotides read TGTGCCAGCAGCGCCGACCGACTAGCGGGGGGAAGGGAGCAGTTCTTC.

The rearrangement links TRBV4-1 to TRBJ1-1; the match to TRBD1 covers 7 bases. The length of the CDR3 is 16 residues. The V gene end was trimmed by 0 bases and the J gene end by 1 base; junction bases not matched to a gene: 5. CDR1 is MGHRA, CDR2 YSYEKL, per germline. CDR3 protein: CASSQDWYRGNTEAFF. The CDR3, as DNA: TGCGCCAGCAGCCAAGACTGGTACAGGGGGAACACTGAAGCTTTCTTT.